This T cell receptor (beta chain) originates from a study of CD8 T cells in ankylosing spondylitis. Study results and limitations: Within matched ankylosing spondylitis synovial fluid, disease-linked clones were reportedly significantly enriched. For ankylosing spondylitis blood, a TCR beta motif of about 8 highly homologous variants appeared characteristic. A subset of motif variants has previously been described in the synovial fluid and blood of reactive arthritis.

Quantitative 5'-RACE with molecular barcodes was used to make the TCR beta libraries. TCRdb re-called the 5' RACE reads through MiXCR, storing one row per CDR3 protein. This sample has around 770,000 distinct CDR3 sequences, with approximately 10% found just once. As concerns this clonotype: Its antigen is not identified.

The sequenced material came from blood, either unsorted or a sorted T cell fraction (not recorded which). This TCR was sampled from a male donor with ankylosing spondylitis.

The CDR3 reads CSAFRTGNEQYF. The CDR3 coding sequence is TGCAGTGCTTTCCGGACAGGGAACGAGCAGTACTTC. V gene TRBV20-1 combines with J gene TRBJ2-7, with TRBD1 identical over 8 bases. CDR3 length: 12 residues. The V segment lost 5 bases and the J segment 5 bases; nucleotides outside the gene matches: 5. Germline assignment: CDR1 DFQATT and CDR2 SNEGSKA (reference sequence).